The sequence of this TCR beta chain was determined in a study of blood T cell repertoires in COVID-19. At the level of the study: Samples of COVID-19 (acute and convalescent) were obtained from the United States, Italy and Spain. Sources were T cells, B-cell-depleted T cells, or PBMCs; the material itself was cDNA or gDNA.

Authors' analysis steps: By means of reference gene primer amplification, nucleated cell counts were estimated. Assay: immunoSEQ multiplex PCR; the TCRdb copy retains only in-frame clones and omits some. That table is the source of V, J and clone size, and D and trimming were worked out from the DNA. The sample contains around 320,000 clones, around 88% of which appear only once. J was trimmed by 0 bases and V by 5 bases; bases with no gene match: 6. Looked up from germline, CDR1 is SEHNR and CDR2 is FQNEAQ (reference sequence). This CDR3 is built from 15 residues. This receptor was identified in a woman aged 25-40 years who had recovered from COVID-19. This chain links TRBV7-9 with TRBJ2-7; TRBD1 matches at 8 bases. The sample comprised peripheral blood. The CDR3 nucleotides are TGTGCCAGCAGCCCGGGCGGGACAGGCTCCTACGAGCAGTACTTC. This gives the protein CASSPGGTGSYEQYF.